Below are 13 T cell receptor beta chains sequenced from a single sample in a study of Graves' ophthalmopathy and Graves' hyperthyroidism. Amplified material comprised TCR beta CDR3 regions derived from RNA transcripts. Following a first-round RT-PCR that used HTBI primers, a second-round multiplex PCR was carried out. TCRdb analysed the multiplex PCR reads with MiXCR anew, one entry per CDR3 protein. The profile shows around 1.1 million distinct CDR3 sequences, about 36% of them singletons. Sequenced: peripheral blood or thyroid tissue (not recorded which). These receptor sequences come from an adult man with Graves' hyperthyroidism.

In this sample, this clonotype turned up many times. This chain links TRBV5-8 with TRBJ1-4; D is perhaps TRBD1 (6 bases). In germline, CDR1 is SGHTS, CDR2 YDEGEE. V lost 0 bases to trimming and J lost 8 bases, with 14 bases between them. This CDR3 is 15 amino acids long. The CDR3 sequence: CASSLAGPGEEKLFF. The CDR3 bases are TGTGCCAGCAGCTTGGCGGGGCCAGGGGAAGAAAAACTGTTTTTT.

This clonotype was detected only once. The chain has TRBV20-1 and TRBJ1-2, with a weak D call TRBD1 (5 bases). The CDR3 spans 14 residues. Germline V CDR1 and CDR2: DFQATT, SNEGSKA (reference sequence). The CDR3 bases are TGCAGAGCCCGGGGGAGGGACCGTAACTATGGCTACACCTTC. It codes for CRARGRDRNYGYTF.

In this sample, this clonotype turned up many times. The chain carries TRBV7-9 and TRBJ1-2, with D possibly being TRBD1 (5 bases). The V and J ends lost 2 bases and 8 bases respectively, with 12 bases between them. Per the germline V gene, CDR1 is SEHNR and CDR2 is FQNEAQ (reference sequence). The CDR3 has 13 amino acids. The chain's CDR3 is CASSLSQGWGYTF. CDR3 sequence (DNA): TGTGCCAGCAGCTTATCTCAGGGTTGGGGCTACACCTTC.

This clonotype turned up a few times. The V call is TRBV4-1, the J call TRBJ1-1; no definite D call. CDR1 MGHRA and CDR2 YSYEKL come from the germline V gene. The CDR3 consists of 12 residues. Trimming removed 4 bases at V and 6 bases at J, with 9 bases between. CDR3 region: CASSPGWAEAFF. The DNA of the CDR3 is TGCGCCAGCAGCCCGGGTTGGGCTGAAGCTTTCTTT.

This clonotype was recorded a few times. The chain employs TRBV7-2 and TRBJ1-2; D uncertain. CDR3 length: 12 residues. Looked up from germline, CDR1 is SGHTA and CDR2 is FQGNSA. V was trimmed by 3 bases and J by 12 bases, leaving 14 bases between them. The CDR3 spells CASSFMSSGNTF. CDR3 DNA: TGTGCCAGCAGCTTCATGAGCTCTGGAAACACCTTC.

Regarding this clonotype: This may stem from a read error, because a much larger clone lies one nucleotide away. This chain uses TRBV6-5 with TRBJ1-2; D not resolved. Trimming stripped 5 bases from V and 7 bases from J, with 14 bases between. Per germline, CDR1 MNHEY and CDR2 SVGAGI. The CDR3 is made up of 13 amino acids. The CDR3 loop reads CASSDEISRGYTF. The CDR3 DNA is TGTGCCAGCAGTGACGAGATCTCCCGTGGCTACACCTTC.

As DNA, the CDR3 is TGTGCCACTGGGGGACTAGCGGGAGACCACGGAGGCTACGAGCAGTACTTC. The encoded protein is CATGGLAGDHGGYEQYF. The rearrangement links TRBV6-1 to TRBJ2-7; 14 positions agree with TRBD2. The germline CDR1 and CDR2 sequences are MNHNS and SASEGT. The V and J ends lost 10 bases and 3 bases, in that order; junction bases with no gene match: 14. CDR3 size: 17 residues.

This clonotype was detected ten times or more. The rearrangement uses TRBV19 and TRBJ1-3; weak D call: TRBD1 (6 bases). Germline CDR1 reads LNHDA; CDR2 reads SQIVND (reference sequence). This CDR3 comprises 17 residues. V gave up 4 bases and J gave up 0 bases, with 16 bases separating them. The CDR3 spells CASSTRTAIHSGNTIYF. CDR3 DNA sequence: TGTGCCAGTAGTACCCGGACAGCTATCCACTCTGGAAACACCATATATTTT.

This sequence joins TRBV2 and TRBJ2-7; a weak D match, TRBD1 (6 bases). V was clipped by 6 bases and J by 5 bases, with 17 bases between them. CDR1 is SNHLY and CDR2 is FYNNEI in the germline V gene. This CDR3 contains 14 residues. CDR3 DNA sequence: TGTGCCAGCAGCGTTCTAAACAGGGACCACGAGCAGTACTTC. Protein: CASSVLNRDHEQYF.

This clonotype was observed at least ten times. The chain carries TRBV7-8 and TRBJ1-6; D is possibly TRBD1 (5 bases). Trimming took off 1 base at V and 8 bases at J, with 18 bases between the two ends. This CDR3 region has 17 residues. In germline, CDR1 is SGHVS, CDR2 FQNEAQ. CDR3 sequence (DNA): TGTGCCAGCAGCTTAGTCGGGGGGAAGGCAACAGATTCACCCCTCCACTTT. Its translation: CASSLVGGKATDSPLHF.

This clonotype was observed at least ten times. The gene calls are TRBV10-3 and TRBJ1-2, with 7 bases aligning to TRBD1. Trimming cost V 6 bases and J 3 bases; bases outside gene matches: 4. CDR3 length: 13 amino acids. CDR1 is ENHRY and CDR2 is SYGVKD in the germline V gene. In DNA, the CDR3 is TGTGCCATCAGAACAGGGGCCGACTATGGCTACACCTTC. It is translated as CAIRTGADYGYTF.

This clonotype was detected a few times. The genes are TRBV20-1 and TRBJ2-6; a possible D gene is TRBD2 (6 bases). CDR1 and CDR2 from the germline V gene are DFQATT and SNEGSKA (reference sequence). This CDR3 contains 15 residues. The CDR3 coding sequence is TGCGCCGGGAGTGGTATTCCCTCTGGGGCCAACGTCCTGACTTTC. Amino acids: CAGSGIPSGANVLTF.

This clonotype was seen at least ten times. The chain employs TRBV25-1 and TRBJ2-2; tentative D call: TRBD2 (5 bases). The CDR3 consists of 18 residues. V was shortened by 3 bases and J by 1 base, with 18 bases between the two germline ends. Germline CDR1 and CDR2: MGHDK and SYGVNS. This CDR3 reads CASSDPQVSGWNTGELFF. CDR3 bases: TGTGCCAGCAGTGATCCTCAAGTTTCGGGGTGGAACACCGGGGAGCTGTTTTTT. Full variable domain (outside the CDR3, taken from reference TRBV25-1 and TRBJ2-2): EADIYQTPRYLVIGTGKKITLECSQTMGHDKMYWYQQDPGMELHLIHYSYGVNSTEKGDLSSESTVSRIRTEHFPLTLESARPSHTSQYLCASSDPQVSGWNTGELFFGEGSRLTVL.